This T cell receptor beta chain was captured in a study of vaccination and CD4 T cells after COVID-19 (dated by TCRdb to 2021 to 2024). Looking at the study overall: SARS-CoV-2 positivity had been established in the convalescent patients by nasal swab PCR, and mild disease was recorded in about 9 of these patients and severe disease in one. The convalescent cohort comprised six males and four females, including two Hispanic individuals, seven Caucasians, two Asians and one multiracial person. Two doses of either the Pfizer-BioNTech BNT162b2 vaccine (n=8) or the Moderna mRNA-1273 vaccine (n=2) were administered to participants. Post-COVID blood samples from convalescent patients were collected a median of around 100 days after diagnosis, with a range of 35 to 161 days. The time from the second vaccine dose to post-vaccine blood sampling had a median of 72 days and ranged from about 12 to 250 days. Overlapping spike peptide pools from SARS-CoV-2 and from the common cold coronaviruses HCoV-NL63, HCoV-OC43 and HCoV-229E were used as culture stimuli. As controls, cultures received a CEFX viral epitope pool (the positive control), an HIV-1 Nef peptide pool (the negative control), or no peptide at all. In about 11 COVID-19 convalescent patients and 4 infection-naive healthy vaccine recipients, the spike-specific CD4+ TCR repertoire before mRNA vaccination was compared with the repertoire after mRNA vaccination.

Receptor amplification or capture employed PCR. DNA from cultured CD4+ T cells was subjected to TCR sequencing with the Oncomine TCR Beta short-read assay at the Johns Hopkins FTIC core. The QIAamp micro DNA kit was used to extract genomic DNA from the cultured CD4+ T cells. The Oncomine TCR Beta libraries from cultured CD4+ T cells were pooled using unique dual indexes and then sequenced on an Illumina iSeq 100. Per the authors' processing: Non-productive sequences were filtered out, and CDR3s that did not start with C, did not end with F or W, or were shorter than 7 amino acids were discarded. Antigen-specific clonotypes were identified with the MANAFEST web application by comparing peptide-stimulated wells with reference and other culture wells. For a clone to be called positive, the clone needed an FDR below 0.05, an odds ratio above 5, and a productive frequency above 0.1% in at least two of three replicate wells. A clonotype counted as cross-reactive if it showed significant expansion both in the SARS-CoV-2 spike wells and in at least one common cold coronavirus spike condition. Using R version 3.6.1, CDR3 homology was evaluated through Levenshtein distances (stringdist) along with unrooted phylogenetic trees (ape). TCRdb took the public reads, trimmed them with fastp at Q25, ran MiXCR for clone calling and kept in-frame beta chains. Rows are combined by CDR3 protein, so each entry shows the most common genes and DNA. It is TCRdb's table, rather than the study itself, that gives the V and J calls and clone size. Here the sample has around 13,000 distinct CDR3 sequences; around 50% occur a single time. Around a sixth of the sample rests with the top ten.

What the treatment or condition label conveys for this sample: approximately nine-day PBMC culture with coronavirus spike peptide pools or control peptides (ViraFEST assay). The ViraFEST assay was used in the study, in which antigen-specific T cells were expanded with peptide pools and expanded clonotypes were subsequently identified by TCR sequencing. The convalescent patients' positive SARS-CoV-2 PCR tests were from March to December 2020, which was before the Alpha, Beta and Delta variants emerged in the United States. Each well held 2 million to 2.5 million PBMCs cultured with approximately 10 ug/ml peptide pools in IMDM containing about 5% human AB serum and roughly 9 IU/ml IL-2. Half of the culture medium was replaced with fresh IL-2-containing medium on days 3 and 7. After 10 days of culture, CD4+ T cells were isolated by negative selection with the EasySep CD4+ T cell isolation kit. Ficoll-Paque Plus gradient centrifugation was used to isolate PBMCs from whole blood, and the isolated PBMCs were then either used fresh or cryopreserved at -140C. Each culture condition was generally run in triplicate wells.

Taken from the germline V gene (reference sequence), the CDR1 and CDR2 loops are SSHAT and FNYEAQ. Including cysteine and phenylalanine, the CDR3 has 13 amino acids. The read is trimmed to its CDR3 DNA, 39 bases read in frame from base 1. V loses 1 base, J loses 5 bases, and the germline ends lie 8 bases apart. Of note for this clonotype: There is no known antigen for this receptor. Base quality data are lacking; no much larger clone is found one base away.

The research as a whole found: Of the vaccine-specific clones in convalescent patients, 304 of 307, or nearly all, reacted only to SARS-CoV-2 spike and did not cross-react with common cold coronaviruses. Among convalescent patients, a median roughly 90% of the SARS-CoV-2-reactive clones seen after vaccination appeared only after vaccination, which suggests priming specific to the vaccine. The median number of SARS-CoV-2-reactive clonotypes rose from around 22 after infection to around 40 after vaccination, but the change was not significant. The number of convalescent patients in the study was relatively small, and the study did not examine early timepoints following natural infection.

The sequenced material came from CD4+ T cells from blood, cultured in vitro. This clonotype was obtained from a human donor who had recovered from COVID-19. Recombination connected TRBV7-7 to TRBJ2-5; no confident D gene assignment can be made. The CDR3 region has the sequence CASSLVGPETQYF. Read as DNA, the sequence is TGTGCCAGCAGCTTAGTCGGTCCCGAGACCCAGTACTTC.